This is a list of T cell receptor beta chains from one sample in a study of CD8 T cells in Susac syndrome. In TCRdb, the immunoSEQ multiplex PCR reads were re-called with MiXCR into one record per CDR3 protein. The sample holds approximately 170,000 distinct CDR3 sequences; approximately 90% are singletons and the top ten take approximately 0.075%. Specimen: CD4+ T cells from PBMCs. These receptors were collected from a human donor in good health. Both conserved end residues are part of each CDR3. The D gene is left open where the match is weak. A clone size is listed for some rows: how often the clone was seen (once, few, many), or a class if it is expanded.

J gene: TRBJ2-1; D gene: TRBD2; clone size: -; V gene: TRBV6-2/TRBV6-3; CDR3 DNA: TGTGCCAGCACTCGGGGGGGCCATCGTGGAGGCAATGAGCAGTTCTTC; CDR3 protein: CASTRGGHRGGNEQFF
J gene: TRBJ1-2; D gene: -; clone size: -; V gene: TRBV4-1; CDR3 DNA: TGCGCCAGCAGCCAAGATGGGAGCAGGGGTGGATATGGCTACACCTTC; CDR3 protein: CASSQDGSRGGYGYTF
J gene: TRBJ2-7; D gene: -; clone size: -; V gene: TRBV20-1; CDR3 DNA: TGCAGTGCTAGACGGTCGACCTACGAGCAGTACTTC; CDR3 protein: CSARRSTYEQYF
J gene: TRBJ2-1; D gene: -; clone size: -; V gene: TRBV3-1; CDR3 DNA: TGTGCCAGCAGCCAAGATGGTAGTCAGCGCTCCTACAATGAGCAGTTCTTC; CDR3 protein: CASSQDGSQRSYNEQFF
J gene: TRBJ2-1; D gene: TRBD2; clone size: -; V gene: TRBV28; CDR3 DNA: TGTGCCAGCAGCGCTACTAGCGCCCACCAGTTCTTC; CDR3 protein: CASSATSAHQFF
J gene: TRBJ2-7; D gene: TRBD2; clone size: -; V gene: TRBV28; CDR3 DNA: TGTGCCAGCACCCCGGCCGCTAGCGGGAGATACGAGCAGTACTTC; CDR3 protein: CASTPAASGRYEQYF
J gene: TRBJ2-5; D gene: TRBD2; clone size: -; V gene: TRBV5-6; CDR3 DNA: TGTGCCAGCAGCCTCCTAGCGGGAGTAACTGAGACCCAGTACTTC; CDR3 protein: CASSLLAGVTETQYF
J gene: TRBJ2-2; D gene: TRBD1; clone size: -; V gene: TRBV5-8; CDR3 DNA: TGTGCCAGCAGCTCGGGACAGGGCTTTTCGAACACCGGGGAGCTGTTTTTT; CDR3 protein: CASSSGQGFSNTGELFF
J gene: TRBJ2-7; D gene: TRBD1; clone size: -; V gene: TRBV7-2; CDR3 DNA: TGTGCCAGCAGCTCGAGCATGGACAGGGCCTACGAGCAGTACTTC; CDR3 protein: CASSSSMDRAYEQYF
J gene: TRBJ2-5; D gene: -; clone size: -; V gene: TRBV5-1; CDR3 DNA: TGCGCCAGCAGGAGGCTAGAAGGGAAAGAGACCCAGTACTTC; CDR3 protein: CASRRLEGKETQYF
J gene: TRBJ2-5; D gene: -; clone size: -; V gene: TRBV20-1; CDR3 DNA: TGCAGTACCGGGACCGATCAAGAGACCCAGTACTTC; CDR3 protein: CSTGTDQETQYF
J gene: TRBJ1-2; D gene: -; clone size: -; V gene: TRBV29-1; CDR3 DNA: TGCAGCGTTGGACAGGTAGCTAACTATGGCTACACCTTC; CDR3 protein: CSVGQVANYGYTF
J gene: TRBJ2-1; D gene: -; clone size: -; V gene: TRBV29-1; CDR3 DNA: TGCAGCGTTGAAGAAAGTCAAGACAATGAGCAGTTCTTC; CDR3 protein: CSVEESQDNEQFF
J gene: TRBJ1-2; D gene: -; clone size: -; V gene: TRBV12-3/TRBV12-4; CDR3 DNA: TGTGCCAGCAGTTTAAATCTGGGCGGTACCTATGGCTACACCTTC; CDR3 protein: CASSLNLGGTYGYTF
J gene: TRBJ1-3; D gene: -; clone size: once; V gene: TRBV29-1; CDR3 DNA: TGCAGCGTTGCAGTGGGAAACACCATATATTTT; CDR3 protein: CSVAVGNTIYF
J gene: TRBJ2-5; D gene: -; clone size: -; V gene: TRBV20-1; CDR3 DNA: TGCAGTGCTAGAGAAGGACACGCGGAGACCCAGTACTTC; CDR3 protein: CSAREGHAETQYF
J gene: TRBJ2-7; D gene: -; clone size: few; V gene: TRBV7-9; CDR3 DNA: TGTGCCAGCAGCTTGGACAGCTTCTCCTACGAGCAGTACTTC; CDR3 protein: CASSLDSFSYEQYF
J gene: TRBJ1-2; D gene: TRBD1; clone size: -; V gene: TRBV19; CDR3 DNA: TGTGCCAGTAGTACCCAAGGGACAGGGAGCTATGGCTACACCTTC; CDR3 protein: CASSTQGTGSYGYTF
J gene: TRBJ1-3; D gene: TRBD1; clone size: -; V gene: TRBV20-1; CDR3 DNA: TGCAGTGCGATGGACAGGTCGGGAAACACCATATATTTT; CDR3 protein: CSAMDRSGNTIYF
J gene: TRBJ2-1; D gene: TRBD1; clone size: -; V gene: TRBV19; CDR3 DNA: TGTGCCAGTAGTCTCCGGGACAGGGCCTACAATGAGCAGTTCTTC; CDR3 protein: CASSLRDRAYNEQFF
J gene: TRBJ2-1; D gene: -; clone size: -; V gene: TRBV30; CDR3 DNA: TGTGCCTGGAGTACCGACTACTACTACAATGAGCAGTTCTTC; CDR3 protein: CAWSTDYYYNEQFF
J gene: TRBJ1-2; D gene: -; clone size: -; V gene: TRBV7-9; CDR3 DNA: TGTGCCAGCAGCCTATATCTCACGGGGGGTGGCTACACCTTC; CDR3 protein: CASSLYLTGGGYTF
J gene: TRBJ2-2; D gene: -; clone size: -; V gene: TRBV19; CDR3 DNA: TGTGCCAGCAAGACAGACTACACCGGGGAGCTGTTTTTT; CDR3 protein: CASKTDYTGELFF